Listed below are T cell receptor beta chains from one sample, sequenced in a study of chemoradiotherapy in HPV16-positive cancers. TCRdb's copy holds only in-frame clones and misses some; the assay was immunoSEQ multiplex PCR. The table records about 29,000 clones, around 93% of them present only once. Sequenced material: blood, taken from a patient who underwent chemoradiotherapy. The receptors here all came from a human donor with HPV-associated anogenital cancer. The CDR3 runs from the conserved cysteine through the conserved F or W. Each record gives: V gene, D gene, clone size, J gene, CDR3 DNA, CDR3 protein. The D gene is left open where the match is weak. Size is omitted from some rows. Given values are once, few, many or a class for expanded clones.

TRBV5-1	NA	NA	TRBJ2-7	TGCGCCAGCAGCTTGGGCAGGGTCTACGAGCAGTACTTC	CASSLGRVYEQYF
TRBV9	NA	once	TRBJ1-1	TGTGCCAGCAGCCACGGGGGAGGGGGCACTGAAGCTTTCTTT	CASSHGGGGTEAFF
TRBV5-1	NA	NA	TRBJ2-1	TGCGCCAGCAGCTTGGCCGGCAGGGGCTCCTACAATGAGCAGTTCTTC	CASSLAGRGSYNEQFF
TRBV9	TRBD2	NA	TRBJ2-1	TGTGCCAGCAGCGTAGGGACTAGCGGGGGGGCCGGGGAGTTCTTC	CASSVGTSGGAGEFF
TRBV28	NA	NA	TRBJ1-5	TGTGCCAGCAGTTTACGGGACGCTGGGAATCAGCCCCAGCATTTT	CASSLRDAGNQPQHF
TRBV28	TRBD2	NA	TRBJ2-7	TGTGCCAGCAGTTTAAGCGGGAGAGTCAGCGAGCAGTACTTC	CASSLSGRVSEQYF
TRBV2	NA	NA	TRBJ1-2	TGTGCCAGCAGTGATGTGACCGGGACGGGTAACTATGGCTACACCTTC	CASSDVTGTGNYGYTF
TRBV15	TRBD2	once	TRBJ2-4	TGTGCCACCAGCAGGGCTGCGGGCGGGGGGGAAAACATTCAGTACTTC	CATSRAAGGGENIQYF
TRBV10-2	TRBD2	NA	TRBJ2-1	TGCGCCAGCATTTTAGCGGGGAGCTCCTACAATGAGCAGTTCTTC	CASILAGSSYNEQFF
TRBV6-4	TRBD1	few	TRBJ2-3	TGTGCCAGCAGTGGACAGGCGGGGACAGGGGCCGACGGGGTAGATACGCAGTATTTT	CASSGQAGTGADGVDTQYF
TRBV6-1	NA	NA	TRBJ2-2	TGTGCCAGCAGTGAATCCTGGGGCTACACCGGGGAGCTGTTTTTT	CASSESWGYTGELFF
TRBV7-9	NA	once	TRBJ2-7	TGTGCCAGCAGCCACGAAGGTGCCTACGAGCAGTACTTC	CASSHEGAYEQYF
TRBV5-1	NA	NA	TRBJ1-2	TGCGCCAGCAGCTTGGCGGGTACCTCTATTGTGAGGACCTTC	CASSLAGTSIVRTF
TRBV5-1	TRBD2	NA	TRBJ2-2	TGCGCCAGCAGCTTGGATCGGGGGGGGACCGGGGAGCTGTTTTTT	CASSLDRGGTGELFF
TRBV28	NA	NA	TRBJ2-7	TGTGCCAGCAGTTGGGGAAGGGCCTCCTACGAGCAGTACTTC	CASSWGRASYEQYF
TRBV25-1	NA	NA	TRBJ2-7	TGTGCCAGCAGTGAATGGGTGGGCGAGCAGTACTTC	CASSEWVGEQYF
TRBV28	NA	NA	TRBJ2-1	TGTGCCAGCAGCCGATCTAGCTATGAGCAGTTCTTC	CASSRSSYEQFF
TRBV5-5	NA	once	TRBJ2-5	TGTGCCAGCAGCTTGACCGATTACCAACAGACCCAGTACTTC	CASSLTDYQQTQYF
TRBV19	TRBD1	NA	TRBJ1-1	TGTGCCAGTACCCAACAGGGGTTGAACACTGAAGCTTTCTTT	CASTQQGLNTEAFF
TRBV7-3	TRBD2	NA	TRBJ2-5	TGTGCCAGCAGTACAGGGACTAGCCCTGGGGAGACCCAGTACTTC	CASSTGTSPGETQYF
TRBV4-1	NA	NA	TRBJ2-5	TGCGCCAGCAGCCATGGGACAACCGGACGGGGAGAGACCCAGTACTTC	CASSHGTTGRGETQYF
TRBV11-3	NA	NA	TRBJ2-3	TGTGCCAGCAGCTTAACGGGTGGGTCCACAGATACGCAGTATTTT	CASSLTGGSTDTQYF